Sequencing of this T cell receptor beta chain was carried out in a study of T cell responses to AZD1222 COVID-19 vaccine. CDR3 size: 13 residues. V trimming: 6 bases; J trimming: 2 bases; junction bases outside the gene matches: 2. Germline V gene sequence: CDR1 MNHEY, CDR2 SVGEGT. The data were produced by immunoSEQ multiplex PCR, yet TCRdb's version contains in-frame clones alone and is incomplete. The top ten hold around 4.4% of the sample, which has 120,000 or so clones, around 90% seen once. This chain links TRBV6-2 or TRBV6-3 with TRBJ2-7; 9 positions agree with TRBD2. This receptor was obtained from an adult who received the MenACWY meningococcal vaccine as a control. The sequences come from peripheral blood, collected 28 days after the second dose of the MenACWY control vaccine. CDR3 sequence reads: CASRPSGAYEQYV. The CDR3 coding sequence is TGTGCCAGCAGACCTAGCGGGGCCTACGAGCAGTACGTC.